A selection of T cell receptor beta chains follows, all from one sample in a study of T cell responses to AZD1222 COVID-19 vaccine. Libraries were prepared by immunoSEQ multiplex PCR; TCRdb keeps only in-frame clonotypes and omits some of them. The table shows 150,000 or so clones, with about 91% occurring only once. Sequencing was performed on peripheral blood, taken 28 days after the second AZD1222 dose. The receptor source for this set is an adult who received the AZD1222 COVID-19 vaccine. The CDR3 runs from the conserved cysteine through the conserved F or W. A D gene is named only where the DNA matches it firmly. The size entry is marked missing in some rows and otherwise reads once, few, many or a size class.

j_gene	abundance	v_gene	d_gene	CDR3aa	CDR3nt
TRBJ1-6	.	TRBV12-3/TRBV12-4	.	CASSPSVSPLHF	TGTGCCAGCAGTCCCTCCGTATCACCCCTCCACTTT
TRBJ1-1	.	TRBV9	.	CASSAFTGLTEAFF	TGTGCCAGCAGCGCCTTCACGGGGCTCACTGAAGCTTTCTTT
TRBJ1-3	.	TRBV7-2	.	CASSLGSGNTIYF	TGTGCCAGCAGCTTAGGGTCTGGAAACACCATATATTTT
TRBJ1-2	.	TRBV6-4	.	CASPPQPGGYTF	TGTGCCAGCCCTCCCCAACCGGGCGGCTACACCTTC
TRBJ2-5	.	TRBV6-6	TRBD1	CASIGQHPGTGGTQYF	TGTGCCAGCATAGGGCAGCACCCGGGGACAGGTGGGACCCAGTACTTC
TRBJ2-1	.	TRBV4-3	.	CASSQDREQGRVKQFF	TGCGCCAGCAGCCAAGATAGGGAGCAGGGCAGGGTGAAGCAGTTCTTC
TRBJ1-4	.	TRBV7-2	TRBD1	CASSLAGDRGREKLFF	TGTGCCAGCAGCTTAGCGGGGGACAGGGGGCGAGAAAAACTGTTTTTT
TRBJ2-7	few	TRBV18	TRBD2	CASSPPGGGSYEQYF	TGTGCCAGCTCACCACCCGGGGGGGGCTCCTACGAGCAGTACTTC
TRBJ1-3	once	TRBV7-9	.	CASSLLEGPENTIYF	TGTGCCAGCAGCTTATTGGAGGGACCGGAAAACACCATATATTTT
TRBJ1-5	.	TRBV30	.	CAWSHGQFSNQPQHF	TGTGCCTGGAGTCATGGACAGTTTAGCAATCAGCCCCAGCATTTT
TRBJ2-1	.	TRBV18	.	CASSPPTAPNEQFF	TGTGCCAGCTCACCACCCACTGCCCCGAATGAGCAGTTCTTC
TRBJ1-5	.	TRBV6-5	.	CASSRTVYSNQPQHF	TGTGCCAGCAGCCGGACAGTTTATAGCAATCAGCCCCAGCATTTT
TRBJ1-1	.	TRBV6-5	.	CASRSSGQNTEAFF	TGTGCCAGCAGGTCCTCGGGGCAAAACACTGAAGCTTTCTTT
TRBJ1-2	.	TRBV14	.	CASSQDPRFYGYTF	TGTGCCAGCAGCCAAGATCCGAGGTTCTATGGCTACACCTTC
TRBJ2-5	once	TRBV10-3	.	CAISDRRPGEETQYF	TGTGCCATCAGTGATCGTCGGCCAGGGGAAGAGACCCAGTACTTC
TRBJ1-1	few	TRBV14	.	CASSQEIKFTQGGREAFF	TGTGCCAGCAGCCAAGAAATTAAGTTTACACAGGGCGGCCGTGAAGCTTTCTTT
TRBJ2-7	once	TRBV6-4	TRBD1	CASSDQWDRLYF	TGTGCCAGCAGTGACCAGTGGGACAGACTGTACTTC
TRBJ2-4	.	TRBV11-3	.	CASSLAQGGNIQYF	TGTGCCAGCAGCTTAGCACAGGGTGGCAACATTCAGTACTTC
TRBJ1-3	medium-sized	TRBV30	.	CAWSVNGGNTIYF	TGTGCCTGGAGTGTAAACGGTGGAAACACCATATATTTT
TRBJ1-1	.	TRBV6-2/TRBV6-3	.	CASSYLGNGPEAFF	TGTGCCAGCAGTTACCTGGGCAACGGCCCTGAAGCTTTCTTT
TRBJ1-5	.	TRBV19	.	CASSIGQFRYSNQPQHF	TGTGCCAGTAGTATAGGACAGTTCAGGTATAGCAATCAGCCCCAGCATTTT
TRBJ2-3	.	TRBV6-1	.	CASSDPGTDTQYF	TGTGCCAGCAGTGACCCAGGCACAGATACGCAGTATTTT
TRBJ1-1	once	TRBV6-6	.	CASRLGRSEAFF	TGTGCCAGCAGACTAGGACGGTCTGAAGCTTTCTTT
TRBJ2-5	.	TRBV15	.	CATSRDEGETQYF	TGTGCCACCAGCAGAGATGAGGGAGAGACCCAGTACTTC
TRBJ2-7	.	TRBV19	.	CASSISMGASEQYF	TGTGCCAGTAGTATTTCCATGGGGGCGAGCGAGCAGTACTTC
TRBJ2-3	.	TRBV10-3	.	CAISLAPADTQYF	TGTGCCATCAGTCTAGCGCCCGCAGATACGCAGTATTTT
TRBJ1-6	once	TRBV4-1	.	CASSHSGSSYNSPLHF	TGCGCCAGCAGCCATTCTGGGAGCTCCTATAATTCACCCCTCCACTTT
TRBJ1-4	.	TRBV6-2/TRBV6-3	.	CASSPWTVPLNEKLFF	TGTGCCAGCAGCCCCTGGACAGTGCCCCTGAATGAAAAACTGTTTTTT
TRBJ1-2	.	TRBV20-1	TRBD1	CSASAGGNYGYTF	TGCAGTGCTAGTGCAGGGGGCAACTATGGCTACACCTTC
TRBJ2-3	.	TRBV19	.	CASSIRMGGASTDTQYF	TGTGCCAGTAGTATTCGGATGGGGGGGGCTAGCACAGATACGCAGTATTTT
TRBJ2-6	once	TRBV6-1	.	CASSELRASGANVLTF	TGTGCCAGCAGTGAACTTCGGGCCTCTGGGGCCAACGTCCTGACTTTC
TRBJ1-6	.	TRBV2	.	CASGSQQSSYNSPLHF	TGTGCCAGCGGATCCCAACAGAGCTCCTATAATTCACCCCTCCACTTT
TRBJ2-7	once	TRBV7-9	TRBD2	CASSPTSGVAYEQYF	TGTGCCAGCAGTCCAACTAGCGGGGTCGCCTACGAGCAGTACTTC
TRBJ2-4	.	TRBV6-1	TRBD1	CASSESGTVQYF	TGTGCCAGCAGTGAAAGTGGGACAGTTCAGTACTTC
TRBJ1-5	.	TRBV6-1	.	CASSETFSNQPQHF	TGTGCCAGCAGTGAAACCTTTAGCAATCAGCCCCAGCATTTT
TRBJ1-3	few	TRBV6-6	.	CASSQITGQHSGNTIYF	TGTGCCAGCAGTCAAATAACAGGCCAGCACTCTGGAAACACCATATATTTT
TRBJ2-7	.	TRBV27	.	CASRGDGNSYEQYF	TGTGCCAGCCGGGGAGACGGAAACTCCTACGAGCAGTACTTC
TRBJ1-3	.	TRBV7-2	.	CASSLSAGGTGENTIYF	TGTGCCAGCAGCTTAAGCGCAGGCGGTACTGGGGAAAACACCATATATTTT
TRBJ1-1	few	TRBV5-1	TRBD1	CASSWGQGPNTEAFF	TGCGCCAGCAGCTGGGGACAGGGACCTAACACTGAAGCTTTCTTT
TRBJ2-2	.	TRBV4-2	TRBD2	CASSQPAGGGPGGTGELFF	TGTGCCAGCAGCCAACCTGCTGGCGGGGGGCCAGGTGGCACCGGGGAGCTGTTTTTT
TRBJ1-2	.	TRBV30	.	CALLGYGYTF	TGTGCCTTACTGGGCTATGGCTACACCTTC
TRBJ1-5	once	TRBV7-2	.	CASSPFRGGNQPQHF	TGTGCCAGCAGCCCCTTCCGAGGGGGCAATCAGCCCCAGCATTTT